This TCR beta chain was observed in a study of T cells in women clearing cervical HPV infection. The table came from immunoSEQ multiplex PCR; TCRdb's copy has only in-frame clones and leaves some out. In total, the table holds tens of thousands of clones. The sequencing input was blood buffy coat. This clonotype was sampled from a woman between 18 and 70 years old with a cervical HPV16 infection that either progressed to CIN3+ or cleared (not recorded which).

CDR3 in amino acids: CASSLVGGVEKLFF. The DNA read from the CDR3 is TGTGCCAGCAGCTTAGTAGGGGGCGTTGAAAAA. The chain employs TRBV7-2 and TRBJ1-4, with 7 bases fitting TRBD1. The read is 3 residues too short to cover the CDR3 end, so that end is filled in from the germline J gene. Germline values: CDR1 SGHTA, CDR2 FQGNSA. V lost 1 base, J lost 7 bases, and 3 bases stayed unmatched. This CDR3 comprises 14 residues.